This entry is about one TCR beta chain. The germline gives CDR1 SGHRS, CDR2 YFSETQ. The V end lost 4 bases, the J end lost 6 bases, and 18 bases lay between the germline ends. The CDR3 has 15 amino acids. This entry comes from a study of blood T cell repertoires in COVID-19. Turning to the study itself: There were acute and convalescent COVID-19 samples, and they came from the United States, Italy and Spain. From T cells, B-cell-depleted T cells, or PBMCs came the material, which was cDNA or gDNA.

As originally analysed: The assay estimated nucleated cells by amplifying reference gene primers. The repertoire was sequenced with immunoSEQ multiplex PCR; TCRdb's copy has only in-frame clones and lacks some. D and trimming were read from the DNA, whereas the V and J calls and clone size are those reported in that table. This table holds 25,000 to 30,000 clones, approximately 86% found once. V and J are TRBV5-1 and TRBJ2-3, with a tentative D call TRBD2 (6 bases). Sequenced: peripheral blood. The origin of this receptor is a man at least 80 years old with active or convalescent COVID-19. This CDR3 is CASSPDLRGGDTQYF. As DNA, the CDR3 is TGCGCCAGCAGCCCAGACCTACGCGGAGGGGATACGCAGTATTTT.